This TCR beta chain is drawn from a study of T cell changes during pregnancy in multiple sclerosis. The table came from immunoSEQ multiplex PCR; TCRdb's copy has only in-frame clones and leaves some out. The sample consists of roughly 62,000 clones, 89% of them appearing once. Trimming shortened V by 1 base and J by 0 bases, and 9 bases separated the two germline ends. The CDR3 contains 16 residues. From germline, CDR1 is SEHNR and CDR2 FQNEAQ (reference sequence). Sequences were derived from peripheral blood, sampled in the first trimester of pregnancy. The receptor was isolated from a female donor with multiple sclerosis, enrolled in a pregnancy study. V and J are TRBV7-9 and TRBJ2-2; D gene uncertain. In DNA, the CDR3 is TGTGCCAGCAGCTTAGACCCAGTCGCGAACACCGGGGAGCTGTTTTTT. Translation: CASSLDPVANTGELFF.